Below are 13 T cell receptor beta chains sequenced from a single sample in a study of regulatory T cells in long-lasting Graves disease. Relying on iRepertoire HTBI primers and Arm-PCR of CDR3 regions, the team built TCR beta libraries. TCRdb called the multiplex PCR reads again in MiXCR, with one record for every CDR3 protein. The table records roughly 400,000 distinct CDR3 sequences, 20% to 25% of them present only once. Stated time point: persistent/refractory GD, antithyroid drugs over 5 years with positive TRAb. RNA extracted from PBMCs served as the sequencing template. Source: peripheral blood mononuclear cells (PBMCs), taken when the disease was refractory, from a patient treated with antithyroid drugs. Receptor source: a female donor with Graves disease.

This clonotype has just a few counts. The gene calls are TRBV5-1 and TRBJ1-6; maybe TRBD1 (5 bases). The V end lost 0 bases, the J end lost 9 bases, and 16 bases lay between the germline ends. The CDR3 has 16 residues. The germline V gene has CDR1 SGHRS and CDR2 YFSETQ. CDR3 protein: CASSLEGESGVSPLHF. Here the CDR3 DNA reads TGCGCCAGCAGCTTGGAAGGGGAGTCGGGGGTTTCACCCCTCCACTTT.

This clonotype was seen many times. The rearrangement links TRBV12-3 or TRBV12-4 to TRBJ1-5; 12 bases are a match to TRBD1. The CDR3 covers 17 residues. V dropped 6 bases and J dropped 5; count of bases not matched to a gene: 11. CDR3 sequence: CASSPTSGTGGDQPQHF. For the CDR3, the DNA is TGTGCCAGCAGCCCAACATCGGGGACAGGGGGCGATCAGCCCCAGCATTTT.

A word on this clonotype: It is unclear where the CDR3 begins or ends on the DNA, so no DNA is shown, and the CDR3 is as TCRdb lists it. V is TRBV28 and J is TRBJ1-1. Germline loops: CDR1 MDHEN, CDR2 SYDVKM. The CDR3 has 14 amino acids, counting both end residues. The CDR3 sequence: CTSSSSGRNTEAFF.

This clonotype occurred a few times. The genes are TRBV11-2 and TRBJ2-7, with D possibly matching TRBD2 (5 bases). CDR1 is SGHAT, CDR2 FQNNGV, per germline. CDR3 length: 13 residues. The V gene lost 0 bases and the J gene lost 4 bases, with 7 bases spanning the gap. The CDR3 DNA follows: TGTGCCAGCAGCTTAGAGGACTTTTACGAGCAGTACTTC. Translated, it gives CASSLEDFYEQYF.

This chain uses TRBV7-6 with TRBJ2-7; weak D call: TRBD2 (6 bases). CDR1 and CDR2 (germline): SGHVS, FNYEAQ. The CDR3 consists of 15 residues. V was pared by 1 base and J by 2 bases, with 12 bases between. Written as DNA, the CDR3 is TGTGCCAGCAGCTTAGTTGGCGGGGTGGCCTACGAGCAGTACTTC. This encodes CASSLVGGVAYEQYF. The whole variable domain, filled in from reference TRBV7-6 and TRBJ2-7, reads GAGVSQSPRYKVTKRGQDVALRCDPISGHVSLYWYRQALGQGPEFLTYFNYEAQQDKSGLPNDRFSAERPEGSISTLTIQRTEQRDSAMYRCASSLVGGVAYEQYFGPGTRLTVT.

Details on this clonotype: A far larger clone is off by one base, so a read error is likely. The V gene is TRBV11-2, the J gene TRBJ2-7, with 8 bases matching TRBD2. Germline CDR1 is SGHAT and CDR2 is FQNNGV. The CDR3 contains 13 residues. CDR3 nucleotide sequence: TGTGCCAGCAGCCGGGGGGGCTCCTACGGGCAGTACTTC. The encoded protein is CASSRGGSYGQYF.

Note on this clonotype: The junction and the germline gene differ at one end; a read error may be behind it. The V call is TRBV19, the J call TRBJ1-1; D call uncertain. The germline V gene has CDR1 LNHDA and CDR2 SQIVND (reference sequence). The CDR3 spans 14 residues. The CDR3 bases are TGTGCCAGTAGTACCCCGCGAGGGAACACTGAAGTTTTCTTT. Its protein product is CASSTPRGNTEVFF.

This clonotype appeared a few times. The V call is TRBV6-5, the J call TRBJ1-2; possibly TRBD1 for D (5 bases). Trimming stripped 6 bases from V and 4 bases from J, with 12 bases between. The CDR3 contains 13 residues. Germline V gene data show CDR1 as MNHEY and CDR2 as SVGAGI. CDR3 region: CASRYDSAYGYTF. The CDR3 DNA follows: TGTGCCAGCAGATACGACAGTGCCTATGGCTACACCTTC.

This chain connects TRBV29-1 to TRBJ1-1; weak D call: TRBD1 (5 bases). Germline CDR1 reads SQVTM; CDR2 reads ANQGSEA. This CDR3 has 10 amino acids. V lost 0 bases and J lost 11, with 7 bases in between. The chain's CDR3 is CSVEEGAAFF. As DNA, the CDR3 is TGCAGCGTTGAAGAAGGGGCCGCTTTCTTT.

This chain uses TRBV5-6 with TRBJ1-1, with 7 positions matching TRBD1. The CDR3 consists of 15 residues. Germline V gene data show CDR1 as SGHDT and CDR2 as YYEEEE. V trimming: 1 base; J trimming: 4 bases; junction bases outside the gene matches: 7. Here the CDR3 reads CASSLKRGPVTEAFF. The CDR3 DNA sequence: TGTGCCAGCAGCTTGAAAAGGGGGCCGGTCACTGAAGCTTTCTTT.

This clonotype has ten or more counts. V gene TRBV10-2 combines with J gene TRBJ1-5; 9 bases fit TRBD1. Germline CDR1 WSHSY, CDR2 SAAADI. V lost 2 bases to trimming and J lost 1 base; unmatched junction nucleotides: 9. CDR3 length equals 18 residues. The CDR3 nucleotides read TGCGCCAGCAGTGAGACAGGGGGCCGTTTGAGGAGCAATCAGCCCCAGCATTTT. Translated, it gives CASSETGGRLRSNQPQHF.

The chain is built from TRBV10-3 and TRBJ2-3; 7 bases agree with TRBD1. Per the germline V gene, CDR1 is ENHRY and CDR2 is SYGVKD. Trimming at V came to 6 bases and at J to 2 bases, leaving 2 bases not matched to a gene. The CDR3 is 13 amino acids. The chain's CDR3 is CAIRGQLTDTQYF. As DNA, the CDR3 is TGTGCCATCAGGGGACAGCTCACAGATACGCAGTATTTT.

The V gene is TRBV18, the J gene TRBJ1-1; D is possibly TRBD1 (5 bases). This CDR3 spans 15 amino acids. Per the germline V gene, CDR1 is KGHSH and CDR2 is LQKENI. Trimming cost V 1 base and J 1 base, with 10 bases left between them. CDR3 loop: CASSPLGGKNTEAFF. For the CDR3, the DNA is TGTGCCAGCTCACCACTGGGGGGGAAGAACACTGAAGCTTTCTTT. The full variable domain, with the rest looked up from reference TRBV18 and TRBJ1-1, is NAGVMQNPRHLVRRRGQEARLRCSPMKGHSHVYWYRQLPEEGLKFMVYLQKENIIDESGMPKERFSAEFPKEGPSILRIQQVVRGDSAAYFCASSPLGGKNTEAFFGQGTRLTVV.